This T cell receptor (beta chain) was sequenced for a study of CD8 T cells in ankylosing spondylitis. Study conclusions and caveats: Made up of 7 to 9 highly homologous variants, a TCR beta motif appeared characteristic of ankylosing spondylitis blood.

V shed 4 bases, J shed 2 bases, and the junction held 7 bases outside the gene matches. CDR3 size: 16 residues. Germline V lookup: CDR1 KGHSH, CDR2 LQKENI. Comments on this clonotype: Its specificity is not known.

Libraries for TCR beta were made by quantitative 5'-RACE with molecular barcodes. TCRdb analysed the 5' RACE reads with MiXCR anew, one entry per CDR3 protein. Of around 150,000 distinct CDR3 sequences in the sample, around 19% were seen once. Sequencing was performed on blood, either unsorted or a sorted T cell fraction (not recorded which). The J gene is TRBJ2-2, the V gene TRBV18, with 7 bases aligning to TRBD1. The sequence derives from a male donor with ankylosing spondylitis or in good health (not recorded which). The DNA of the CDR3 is TGTGCCAGCTCACTACTCGGGACAGAAAACACCGGGGAGCTGTTTTTT. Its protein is CASSLLGTENTGELFF.